This TCR beta chain appears in the sequencing data of a study of shared clonotypes between healthy human individuals (dated by TCRdb to about 2020). Concerning the study at large: The cohort included a few men and two women between 18 and 49 years of age. Blood TCR repertoires of roughly five healthy adults were deeply sequenced to estimate repertoire size and the extent of clonotype sharing between individuals. To increase sequencing depth and limit assay-specific biases, different laboratories used diverse techniques to prepare libraries and sequence TCR repertoires. Between about 0.85 and 10 billion PBMCs per donor were obtained by leukapheresis. For each donor, CD4 naive and CD4 memory were each given three plates, CD8 naive was given two plates, and CD8 memory was given one plate. Broad study findings and their caveats: Even with the large sequencing depth, rarefaction of the sorted-subset datasets indicated that sequencing was incomplete. Because the study included only a small number of donors, the genetic and exposure-history diversity represented was limited. Sampling was restricted to blood, and TCR repertoires in tissue are likely to differ from TCR repertoires in blood. Larger estimated clonotype richness was generally found for naive subsets than for memory subsets. Compared with non-shared clonotypes, the clonotypes found in all four sorted-subset donors had higher generation probabilities. Pairwise subsampling led to the expectation that sequencing depth would affect the degree of clonotype sharing among donors. When a handful of donors were compared, the shared fraction of clonotypes was about 5% for naive CD4, over 3% for naive CD8, 2.3% for memory CD4, and roughly 0.43% for memory CD8.

TCR CDR3 regions were amplified from genomic DNA by multiplex PCR using the deep immunoSEQ assay. Genomic DNA extracted from each cell subset was distributed evenly over all wells of several immunoSEQ 96-well plates, and each plate served as one replicate. Each replicate PCR for sorted subsets received roughly 0.2 ug genomic DNA, equal to roughly 29,000 T cell genomes. The purified libraries were quantified using a Qubit 3.0 fluorometer, sized with a Bioanalyzer 2100, and then quantified again using the KAPA Library Quantification kit. A separate single-read 150-cycle Illumina NextSeq 550 flow cell was used to sequence each immunoSEQ 96-well plate. The original methods were these. Because the immunoSEQ output included only junctional sequences and no quality scores, the filtering could not be the same as the filtering used for full-length reads. To assign V/J genes and CDR3, sequences were annotated against IMGT germline references using PyIR, a Python wrapper for IgBLAST v1.9. Any read was removed if the V/J assignment was weak (E-value above 1e-6), the CDR3 was missing, or the read contained stop codons, out-of-frame junctions, or ambiguous translated residues. V3J clonotypes were defined as sequences sharing the same inferred V gene, J gene, and CDR3 amino acid sequence. To compute the percentage overlap between repertoires, the number of shared unique clonotypes was divided by the size of the smaller repertoire. Repertoire richness was assessed with RTK rarefaction, the Chao1 estimator, and Recon v2.1 estimates of unobserved clonotypes. For all TCRbeta clonotypes obtained by the gDNA method from a handful of donors, generation probabilities were computed with OLGA. This immuneACCESS table, as held by TCRdb, lists in-frame sequences with V and J called but not all clones. Of the missing ones, under half trace to an unresolved V gene in checked studies; the others have no known cause. V, J and clone size are taken as reported in that table, and D and trimming were inferred from the DNA itself. Present in this sample are 2 million to 3 million clones, 93% of which were seen just once. 0.36% of the sample comes from the top ten.

From a lookup of the germline V gene, CDR1 and CDR2 are SGDLS and YYNGEE. The CDR3 holds 19 amino acids from the cysteine to the phenylalanine. Only CDR3 DNA remains: 57 bases, in frame from the first base. Trimming accounts for 4 bases at V and 5 bases at J, while the number of junction bases matched to no gene is 13. Worth noting for this clone: Its antigen is unknown. No base quality information exists; no much larger clone differs at one position.

Donors were healthy HIV-negative adults with no recently reported acute infections or vaccinations. Every donor was a Caucasian adult residing in Nashville, Tennessee, USA. CD4+ T cells were enriched by magnetic negative selection, after which naive cells were positively selected on CD45RA and the negative fraction was taken as the memory subset. Blood was collected by leukapheresis, and PBMCs were isolated by Ficoll-Histopaque density gradient centrifugation and then cryopreserved in liquid nitrogen vapor phase. Analytical flow cytometry was used to check the purity and quantity of every magnetically sorted T cell population. Genomic DNA was isolated from every sorted fraction and measured by UV absorbance on a Nanodrop 2000c.

This TCR derives from a man aged 18-30 years in good health. Some clones in this sample may be carry-over from other donors' samples. Source material: naive CD4+ T cells from PBMCs. In the paper's terms, the cell subset or site label means: CD45RA+ positively selected. The sequence joins TRBV9 to TRBJ2-3; 16 central nucleotides agree with TRBD2. The sequenced DNA is TGTGCCAGCAGCAAAATTATGGGGACTAGCGGGAGGGCCGAAGATACGCAGTATTTT. It specifies CASSKIMGTSGRAEDTQYF.